The rows below give T cell receptor beta chains drawn from one sample of a study of T cells in localized non-small cell lung cancer. Generated by immunoSEQ multiplex PCR, the TCRdb table keeps only in-frame clones and is missing some. Of roughly 30,000 clones in the sample, 90% to 95% were seen once. Here the sequenced sample was PBMCs, taken before any cancer treatment. Every receptor here comes from a man between 40 and 69 years old with stage II lung adenocarcinoma. The CDR3 runs from the conserved cysteine through the conserved F or W. Each record gives: D gene, V gene, clone size, J gene, CDR3 protein, CDR3 DNA. D genes are given only for firm matches. Size values are once, few and many counts, or a class for expanded clones, and some rows have none.

d_call: TRBD2
v_call: TRBV28
clone_size: .
j_call: TRBJ2-1
cdr3_aa: CASNPSGTRDEQFF
cdr3_nt: TGTGCCAGCAACCCCTCCGGGACTAGGGATGAGCAGTTCTTC

d_call: .
v_call: TRBV15
clone_size: few
j_call: TRBJ1-4
cdr3_aa: CATSRRQATNEKLFF
cdr3_nt: TGTGCCACCAGCAGACGACAGGCAACTAATGAAAAACTGTTTTTT

d_call: .
v_call: TRBV5-5
clone_size: few
j_call: TRBJ2-1
cdr3_aa: CASSLRWDPGYNEQFF
cdr3_nt: TGTGCCAGCAGCTTAAGGTGGGATCCGGGGTACAATGAGCAGTTCTTC

d_call: .
v_call: TRBV7-9
clone_size: .
j_call: TRBJ2-7
cdr3_aa: CASSLITDEQYF
cdr3_nt: TGTGCCAGCAGCTTAATCACGGACGAGCAGTACTTC

d_call: TRBD1
v_call: TRBV19
clone_size: once
j_call: TRBJ1-5
cdr3_aa: CASSLDRGAQPQHF
cdr3_nt: TGTGCCAGTAGCCTCGACAGGGGGGCACAGCCCCAGCATTTT

d_call: .
v_call: TRBV5-4
clone_size: .
j_call: TRBJ2-3
cdr3_aa: CASSLGQGRTDTQYF
cdr3_nt: TGTGCCAGCAGCTTGGGTCAGGGCCGCACAGATACGCAGTATTTT

d_call: .
v_call: TRBV5-1
clone_size: .
j_call: TRBJ1-2
cdr3_aa: CASSRENYGYTF
cdr3_nt: TGCGCCAGCAGCCGGGAGAACTATGGCTACACCTTC

d_call: .
v_call: TRBV5-4
clone_size: .
j_call: TRBJ2-5
cdr3_aa: CASSPDGLQETQYF
cdr3_nt: TGTGCCAGCAGCCCCGACGGTCTCCAAGAGACCCAGTACTTC

d_call: .
v_call: TRBV10-1
clone_size: .
j_call: TRBJ1-2
cdr3_aa: CASSESPGSGYTF
cdr3_nt: TGCGCCAGCAGTGAGTCGCCCGGGTCTGGCTACACCTTC

d_call: TRBD2
v_call: TRBV7-3
clone_size: .
j_call: TRBJ2-1
cdr3_aa: CASSSSPSSGRFYNEQFF
cdr3_nt: TGTGCCAGCAGCTCGAGCCCCTCTAGCGGGCGATTCTACAATGAGCAGTTCTTC

d_call: .
v_call: TRBV25-1
clone_size: .
j_call: TRBJ1-2
cdr3_aa: CASSEGSVGVTF
cdr3_nt: TGTGCCAGCAGTGAGGGATCGGTTGGGGTGACCTTC

d_call: .
v_call: TRBV5-8
clone_size: .
j_call: TRBJ1-3
cdr3_aa: CASSLEGEEGNTIYF
cdr3_nt: TGTGCCAGCAGCTTGGAAGGGGAAGAAGGAAACACCATATATTTT

d_call: .
v_call: TRBV30
clone_size: .
j_call: TRBJ2-7
cdr3_aa: CAWSDGLPYEQYF
cdr3_nt: TGTGCCTGGAGTGACGGACTGCCCTACGAGCAGTACTTC

d_call: .
v_call: TRBV5-6
clone_size: .
j_call: TRBJ1-2
cdr3_aa: CASSLGQNYGYTF
cdr3_nt: TGTGCCAGCAGCCTAGGACAGAACTATGGCTACACCTTC

d_call: .
v_call: TRBV28
clone_size: .
j_call: TRBJ2-2
cdr3_aa: CASRVGTPNTGELFF
cdr3_nt: TGTGCCAGCAGGGTCGGGACACCTAACACCGGGGAGCTGTTTTTT

d_call: .
v_call: TRBV11-1
clone_size: .
j_call: TRBJ2-7
cdr3_aa: CASRSDVGNEQYF
cdr3_nt: TGTGCCAGCAGGTCGGACGTCGGGAACGAGCAGTACTTC

d_call: .
v_call: TRBV5-4
clone_size: .
j_call: TRBJ1-4
cdr3_aa: CASSLAREGKLFF
cdr3_nt: TGTGCCAGCAGCTTGGCAAGGGAGGGAAAACTGTTTTTT

d_call: .
v_call: TRBV6-5
clone_size: .
j_call: TRBJ1-1
cdr3_aa: CASSFGDVITEAFF
cdr3_nt: TGTGCCAGCAGCTTCGGGGATGTGATCACTGAAGCTTTCTTT

d_call: TRBD2
v_call: TRBV5-1
clone_size: .
j_call: TRBJ2-5
cdr3_aa: CASSLGGLAGSQETQYF
cdr3_nt: TGCGCCAGCAGCTTGGGAGGGCTAGCGGGGTCCCAAGAGACCCAGTACTTC

d_call: TRBD2
v_call: TRBV5-6
clone_size: once
j_call: TRBJ2-5
cdr3_aa: CASSLSGRASETQYF
cdr3_nt: TGTGCCAGCAGTCTTAGCGGGAGGGCCTCTGAGACCCAGTACTTC

d_call: .
v_call: TRBV7-2
clone_size: .
j_call: TRBJ1-2
cdr3_aa: CASSSPSGAGPNYGYTF
cdr3_nt: TGTGCCAGCAGCTCCCCTAGCGGGGCTGGCCCTAACTATGGCTACACCTTC

d_call: .
v_call: TRBV21-1
clone_size: .
j_call: TRBJ1-2
cdr3_aa: CASSNTRDRDFNGYTF
cdr3_nt: TGTGCCAGCAGCAACACACGGGACAGGGATTTTAATGGCTACACCTTC

d_call: TRBD1
v_call: TRBV27
clone_size: .
j_call: TRBJ2-7
cdr3_aa: CASSLGNRGIYNEQYF
cdr3_nt: TGTGCCAGCAGTTTAGGAAACAGGGGGATTTATAACGAGCAGTACTTC

d_call: TRBD2
v_call: TRBV6-5
clone_size: .
j_call: TRBJ2-1
cdr3_aa: CASSYFSGSQNEQFF
cdr3_nt: TGTGCCAGCAGTTACTTTAGCGGGAGTCAGAATGAGCAGTTCTTC

d_call: TRBD1
v_call: TRBV29-1
clone_size: .
j_call: TRBJ2-5
cdr3_aa: CSVEGDRGRAETQYF
cdr3_nt: TGCAGCGTCGAGGGGGACAGGGGGCGCGCAGAGACCCAGTACTTC

d_call: .
v_call: TRBV10-3
clone_size: .
j_call: TRBJ2-2
cdr3_aa: CAISEGSMGTGELFF
cdr3_nt: TGTGCCATCAGTGAAGGTTCAATGGGGACCGGGGAGCTGTTTTTT

d_call: .
v_call: TRBV10-1
clone_size: .
j_call: TRBJ1-1
cdr3_aa: CASSERSEGGTEAFF
cdr3_nt: TGCGCCAGCAGTGAGCGGTCGGAAGGAGGCACTGAAGCTTTCTTT

d_call: TRBD1
v_call: TRBV6-6
clone_size: .
j_call: TRBJ2-2
cdr3_aa: CASQGVGATGELFF
cdr3_nt: TGTGCCAGCCAGGGGGTGGGGGCCACCGGGGAGCTGTTTTTT

d_call: .
v_call: TRBV19
clone_size: .
j_call: TRBJ2-5
cdr3_aa: CASSTSGGETQYF
cdr3_nt: TGTGCCAGTAGTACGTCAGGGGGGGAGACCCAGTACTTC

d_call: TRBD2
v_call: TRBV4-3
clone_size: .
j_call: TRBJ2-2
cdr3_aa: CASSLLGTSGRSTGELFF
cdr3_nt: TGCGCCAGCAGCCTCCTTGGGACTAGCGGGAGGTCCACCGGGGAGCTGTTTTTT

d_call: TRBD2
v_call: TRBV12-5
clone_size: .
j_call: TRBJ2-3
cdr3_aa: CASGLDEIGTSGWKDTQYF
cdr3_nt: TGTGCTAGTGGTTTGGACGAAATCGGGACTAGCGGGTGGAAAGATACGCAGTATTTT

d_call: TRBD1
v_call: TRBV2
clone_size: .
j_call: TRBJ1-4
cdr3_aa: CASGAGTGREKLFF
cdr3_nt: TGTGCCAGCGGTGCCGGGACAGGGAGGGAAAAACTGTTTTTT